One and the same sample provided the 2 T cell receptor beta chains below, sequenced in a study of blood T cell repertoires in COVID-19. Libraries were prepared by immunoSEQ multiplex PCR; TCRdb keeps only in-frame clonotypes and omits some of them. The sample lists about 370,000 clones; 70% to 90% were seen once. Sequenced sample: peripheral blood. The receptors here all came from a woman aged 30 to 39 with COVID-19, enrolled during active disease.

The V gene is TRBV19, the J gene TRBJ2-2; 8 bases map to TRBD1. Germline values: CDR1 LNHDA, CDR2 SQIVND (reference sequence). This CDR3 spans 15 amino acids. Trimming removed 5 bases from V and 4 bases from J; junction bases left unmatched: 6. The CDR3 reads CASSLGTGGTGELFF. The CDR3 DNA is TGTGCCAGTAGTCTCGGAACAGGGGGCACCGGGGAGCTGTTTTTT.

This rearrangement joins TRBV6-2 or TRBV6-3 to TRBJ1-5; D uncertain. V was pared by 6 bases and J by 2 bases, with 14 bases between. There are 15 residues in the CDR3. CDR1 and CDR2 (germline): MNHEY, SVGEGT. The CDR3 bases are TGTGCCAGCAGCCGTGACATGAGGGGCAATCAGCCCCAGCATTTT. Translating it yields CASSRDMRGNQPQHF.